This TCR beta chain was captured in a study of tumor and adjacent non-tumor tissue in lung cancer. Study details: Patients comprised about a dozen adenocarcinoma, a couple of squamous cell carcinoma and 1 small cell lung cancer.

The template was RNA from unsorted bulk tissue. This clonotype was seen ten or more times. Antigen unknown. General observations from the study: Shorter survival was associated with higher TCR diversity in tumors. Normal lung showed higher cumulative top 100 clone frequency than tumor.

TCRbeta libraries were built with three rounds of nested PCR, modified from ARM-PCR. TCRdb called the multiplex PCR reads again in MiXCR, with one record for every CDR3 protein. The sample lists 91,000 or so distinct CDR3 sequences; roughly 70% were seen once. CDR1 and CDR2 from the germline V gene are MDHEN and SYDVKM. There are 12 residues in the CDR3. The V and J ends lost 5 bases and 6 bases respectively, with 11 bases between them. The V call is TRBV28, the J call TRBJ2-7, with a possible D match to TRBD1 (7 bases). Material for sequencing was lung tumor tissue. The sequence was collected from a man between 60 and 70 years old with non-small cell lung cancer. CDR3 amino acids: CASSRQGLEQYF. DNA for the CDR3: TGTGCCAGCAGTCGACAGGGACTCGAGCAGTACTTC.